The 20 T cell receptor beta chains below all came from one sample that was sequenced in a study of blood T cell repertoires in COVID-19. The method was immunoSEQ multiplex PCR; TCRdb's version includes in-frame clones alone and lacks a portion of them. The table lists 65,000 to 90,000 clones, around 88% of them singletons, with roughly 8.5% in the top ten. Sequencing used peripheral blood. These receptor sequences come from a man aged 25 to 40 with acute or convalescent COVID-19.

The rearrangement joins TRBV7-8 to TRBJ1-1, with TRBD1 as a possible D gene (6 bases). The ends were cut back, 1 base at V and 10 bases at J, with 10 bases in the middle. The CDR3 length is 12 residues. From germline, CDR1 is SGHVS and CDR2 FQNEAQ. CDR3 protein: CASSLGDIGAFF. CDR3 bases: TGTGCCAGCAGCTTAGGGGACATAGGAGCTTTCTTT.

The chain recombines TRBV18 with TRBJ1-2; possible D gene TRBD1, 5 bases. Germline-derived CDR1 and CDR2 are KGHSH and LQKENI. Trimming shortened V by 0 bases and J by 6 bases, and 17 bases separated the two germline ends. This CDR3 comprises 16 residues. Written as DNA, the CDR3 is TGTGCCAGCTCACCACCGGCATACAGGCAAGATGATGGCTACACCTTC. This gives the protein CASSPPAYRQDDGYTF.

CDR3 bases: TGTGCCAGCAGATCTCGGAGGGCCACCTACGAGCAGTACTTC. Protein: CASRSRRATYEQYF. This chain joins TRBV28 and TRBJ2-7; possible D gene TRBD2, 6 bases. Per germline, CDR1 MDHEN and CDR2 SYDVKM. The ends were cut back, 6 bases at V and 2 bases at J, with 14 bases in the middle. The CDR3 totals 14 residues.

A single count supports this clone. The chain uses TRBV27 and TRBJ2-7; a weak D match, TRBD2 (5 bases). Trimming removed 5 bases from V and 1 base from J, with 9 bases in between. This CDR3 contains 13 residues. The germline CDR1 and CDR2 sequences are MNHEY and SMNVEV (reference sequence). CDR3 amino acids: CASSPGLSYEQYF. As DNA, the CDR3 is TGTGCCAGCAGTCCTGGACTGTCCTACGAGCAGTACTTC.

This clone was observed once. The rearrangement uses TRBV28 and TRBJ2-1; D possibly corresponds to TRBD1 (6 bases). V was trimmed by 2 bases and J by 3 bases, leaving 14 bases between them. Germline-derived CDR1 and CDR2 are MDHEN and SYDVKM. CDR3 size: 16 residues. The CDR3 nucleotides read TGTGCCAGCAGTTTAGGGGCTAGACAGGTCTACAATGAGCAGTTCTTC. Its protein product is CASSLGARQVYNEQFF.

V gene TRBV28 combines with J gene TRBJ2-7; 9 bases are shared with TRBD1. The CDR3 extends over 14 amino acids. V shed 6 bases, J shed 5 bases, and the junction held 8 bases outside the gene matches. The germline V gene encodes CDR1 MDHEN and CDR2 SYDVKM. The CDR3 reads CASSPYTGGNEQYF. Here the CDR3 DNA reads TGTGCCAGCAGCCCCTATACAGGGGGCAACGAGCAGTACTTC.

The chain employs TRBV6-4 and TRBJ2-7; TRBD2 might be the D (6 bases). Germline V lookup: CDR1 MRHNA, CDR2 SNTAGT. The CDR3 contains 15 residues. V was cut by 3 bases and J by 2 bases, with 14 bases left in between. The CDR3 DNA is TGTGCCAGCAGTGAGTGGGTGATAGCGGCCTACGAGCAGTACTTC. Protein product: CASSEWVIAAYEQYF.

V is TRBV5-1 and J is TRBJ1-4; D uncertain. Germline CDR1 SGHRS, CDR2 YFSETQ. Trimming took off 2 bases at V and 5 bases at J, with 10 bases between the two ends. The CDR3 is made up of 14 amino acids. The CDR3: CASSFAHLNEKLFF. DNA of the CDR3: TGCGCCAGCAGCTTTGCGCACTTAAATGAAAAACTGTTTTTT.

The rearrangement joins TRBV5-1 to TRBJ1-2, with 8 bases fitting TRBD1. CDR3 length: 13 residues. Germline-derived CDR1 and CDR2 are SGHRS and YFSETQ. V shed 4 bases and J 8 bases; nucleotides not matched to a gene: 7. The CDR3 sequence is CASSRTGRVGYTF. In DNA form, the CDR3 reads TGCGCCAGCAGCCGGACAGGGAGGGTGGGCTACACCTTC.

This chain uses TRBV6-6 with TRBJ2-3; unclear D gene. Trimming left V 6 bases short and J 6 bases short, with 13 bases between. The CDR3 contains 13 residues. Germline CDR1 and CDR2: MNHNY and SVGAGI (reference sequence). In nucleotides, the CDR3 is TGTGCCAGCAGCTCCGGAGAGGCCGATACGCAGTATTTT. Protein: CASSSGEADTQYF.

This clone was recorded once. The CDR3 DNA sequence: TGTGCCAGCAGCGACATCAACAATGAGCAGTTCTTC. Protein: CASSDINNEQFF. This chain joins TRBV27 and TRBJ2-1; D not resolved. V dropped 6 bases and J dropped 5 bases, with 8 bases sitting between them. The germline gives CDR1 MNHEY, CDR2 SMNVEV (reference sequence). This CDR3 is built from 12 residues.

The chain is built from TRBV2 and TRBJ2-7, with 8 bases aligning to TRBD1. The V gene's germline CDR1 is SNHLY and CDR2 FYNNEI. This CDR3 is 12 amino acids long. V lost 4 bases and J lost 4; bases outside the gene matches: 0. CDR3 sequence reads: CASSGDRYEQYF. CDR3 nucleotide sequence: TGTGCCAGCAGTGGGGACAGGTACGAGCAGTACTTC.

V gene TRBV9 combines with J gene TRBJ1-2, with D perhaps TRBD1 (6 bases). Germline values: CDR1 SGDLS, CDR2 YYNGEE. V was trimmed by 3 bases and J by 1 base, leaving 10 bases between them. The CDR3 length is 14 residues. In DNA form, the CDR3 reads TGTGCCAGCAGCGGCGCGGACAGTAACTATGGCTACACCTTC. Its protein is CASSGADSNYGYTF.

The V gene is TRBV28, the J gene TRBJ2-7; a weak D match, TRBD2 (6 bases). Germline V gives CDR1 MDHEN, CDR2 SYDVKM. The CDR3 runs to 13 residues. The germline V and J ends were trimmed by 8 bases and 2 bases, with 13 bases remaining between them. CDR3 sequence: CASYGTPTYEQYF. The CDR3 region has the DNA TGTGCCAGCTACGGGACTCCTACCTACGAGCAGTACTTC.

The J gene is TRBJ1-3, the V gene TRBV4-2; no reliable D call. The CDR3 covers 16 residues. CDR1 is LGHNA and CDR2 is YNFKEQ in the germline V gene. Trimming shortened V by 1 base and J by 4 bases, and 14 bases separated the two germline ends. In DNA, the CDR3 is TGTGCCAGCAGCCAAGCATCCGGCGGAGGAGGAAACACCATATATTTT. This codes for CASSQASGGGGNTIYF.

CDR3 DNA: TGTGCCAGTAGTATTGCGGTCACCCACGGAAACACCATATATTTT. This translates into CASSIAVTHGNTIYF. The chain couples TRBV19 to TRBJ1-3; D is ambiguous. Trimming cost V 3 bases and J 4 bases, with 13 bases left between them. CDR3 length equals 15 residues. In germline, CDR1 is LNHDA, CDR2 SQIVND (reference sequence).

The chain links TRBV3-1 (or the pseudogene TRBV3-2) to TRBJ2-5; tentatively, D is TRBD2 (6 bases). Per the germline V gene, CDR1 is LGHDT and CDR2 is YNNKEL (reference sequence). Trimming took off 0 bases at V and 4 bases at J, with 24 bases between the two ends. This CDR3 is built from 19 residues. The CDR3 sequence is CASSQDLDAGSKGSETQYF. The CDR3 DNA is TGTGCCAGCAGCCAAGATCTAGATGCGGGGAGTAAAGGGTCAGAGACCCAGTACTTC.

The chain combines TRBV28 with TRBJ1-1, with 8 bases fitting TRBD1. J gave up 3 bases and V 4 bases, and 4 bases lay outside the gene matches. Germline V lookup: CDR1 MDHEN, CDR2 SYDVKM. The CDR3 is 14 amino acids. CDR3 coding DNA: TGTGCCAGCAGTTATGGACAGGGTTACACTGAAGCTTTCTTT. It encodes CASSYGQGYTEAFF.

The rearrangement links TRBV2 to TRBJ2-5, with TRBD2 matching 12 bases. Per germline, CDR1 SNHLY and CDR2 FYNNEI. The V and J ends lost 7 bases and 4 bases, in that order; junction bases with no gene match: 7. The CDR3 runs 15 residues. The CDR3 reads CASTLGLAGRETQYF. In DNA form, the CDR3 reads TGTGCCAGCACCCTAGGACTAGCGGGAAGAGAGACCCAGTACTTC.

This clone was seen only once. V usage is TRBV28 and J usage is TRBJ1-2; TRBD1 aligns across 9 bases. J lost 7 bases, V lost 5 bases, and 5 bases had no gene match. Germline assignment: CDR1 MDHEN and CDR2 SYDVKM. This CDR3 has 13 residues. In nucleotides, the CDR3 is TGTGCCAGCAGTCTAAGGACAGGGGTTGGCTACACCTTC. Its protein is CASSLRTGVGYTF.